These 5 T cell receptor beta chains came from one sample sequenced in a study of metastatic and nonmetastatic thyroid tumors (dated by TCRdb to the early 2020s). Before undergoing thyroid surgery, none of the patients had been given any kind of treatment. Libraries were constructed by PCR. These reads were obtained on an Illumina HiSeq 4000. TCRdb handled the public reads itself, with Q25 trimming in fastp and clone calling in MiXCR, and kept productive beta chains. This sample gives about 6,100 clones in total; roughly 29% of them show up just once. Together, the top ten hold more than 45% of the sample. Sequenced: adjacent normal tissue. These TCRs come from a female donor with papillary thyroid cancer or a benign thyroid nodule (not recorded which). Some clones in this sample may be carry-over from other donors' samples.

This clone was found a few times. V and J are TRBV5-1 and TRBJ2-7; D gene uncertain. The CDR3 is made up of 14 amino acids. V was trimmed by 1 base and J by 3 bases, leaving 11 bases between them. Germline assignment: CDR1 SGHRS and CDR2 YFSETQ. For the CDR3, the DNA is TGCGCCAGCAGCTTGTCCGCAGGCAACTACGAGCAGTACTTC. Protein sequence: CASSLSAGNYEQYF.

This clone was detected only a few times. This sequence joins TRBV28 and TRBJ1-4, with 8 nucleotides matching TRBD1. The V segment lost 3 bases and the J segment 7 bases; nucleotides outside the gene matches: 7. Per germline, CDR1 MDHEN and CDR2 SYDVKM. The CDR3 length is 15 residues. The DNA for the CDR3 is TGTGCCAGCAGTTTGGGCCAGGGGGCGAGTGAAAAACTGTTTTTT. Its translation is CASSLGQGASEKLFF.

The rearrangement links TRBV7-9 to TRBJ1-2; D is uncertain. The CDR3 has 13 amino acids. Per germline, CDR1 SEHNR and CDR2 FQNEAQ (reference sequence). Trimming pared 7 bases from V and 1 base from J, leaving 10 bases between. Written as DNA, the CDR3 is TGTGCCAGCACCCCAACACTTAACTATGGCTACACCTTC. Translating gives CASTPTLNYGYTF.

This clone was picked up a small number of times. This chain uses TRBV28 with TRBJ2-2; TRBD2 is a possible D gene (6 bases). Germline assignment: CDR1 MDHEN and CDR2 SYDVKM. Deletions cut 4 bases from V and 9 bases from J, with 18 bases between. This CDR3 region has 15 residues. The CDR3 loop is CASSSSVRVLRELFF. The CDR3 region has the DNA TGTGCCAGCAGTTCTAGCGTACGGGTGTTGAGGGAGCTGTTTTTT.

The chain combines TRBV10-3 with TRBJ2-3; 7 bases line up with TRBD2. The CDR3 has 18 amino acids. V shed 0 bases, J shed 5 bases, and the junction held 14 bases outside the gene matches. CDR1 ENHRY and CDR2 SYGVKD come from the germline V gene. The CDR3 spells CAISESKSGLAEIDTQYF. CDR3 sequence (DNA): TGTGCCATCAGTGAGTCGAAATCCGGGCTAGCGGAGATAGATACGCAGTATTTT.